This T cell receptor (beta chain) was profiled in a study of shared clonotypes between healthy human individuals. General observations from the study: For naive CD4 cells, approximately 4.7% of clonotypes were shared across a handful of donors.

About this clone: Its antigen is as yet unknown.

The CDR3 runs to 14 residues. Deletions cut 2 bases from V and 6 bases from J, with 11 bases between. From germline, CDR1 is SGHTA and CDR2 FQGNSA. Authors' data handling: ImmunoSEQ only sent back junction sequences with no quality scores, so filtering was done differently. The table came from immunoSEQ multiplex PCR; TCRdb's copy has only in-frame clones and leaves some out. V and J calls plus clone size are reproduced from that table; the DNA served to infer D and trimming. The table lists roughly 1,000,000 clones, around 78% of them singletons. V gene TRBV7-2 combines with J gene TRBJ2-4, with D unclear. The sequence was collected from a man aged 18 to 30 in good health. Some clones in this sample may be carry-over from other donors' samples. The source material was memory CD4+ T cells from PBMCs. Subset here: CD45RA-negative fraction. CDR3 protein: CASSLQKSPNIQYF. CDR3 sequence (DNA): TGTGCCAGCAGCTTACAGAAATCACCAAACATTCAGTACTTC.